Below, 28 T cell receptor beta chains from the same sample are listed, as sequenced in a study of shared clonotypes between healthy human individuals. Profiling relied on immunoSEQ multiplex PCR, and the TCRdb table lists in-frame clones only, not all of them. The sample has approximately 700,000 clones, more than 70% seen once; the top ten hold 1.5% to 2%. Material: memory CD4+ T cells sorted from blood. The subset here: CD45RA-negative fraction. The receptors were gathered from a woman aged 25-40 years in good health.

The chain links TRBV11-2 to TRBJ2-5; 7 nucleotides agree with TRBD2. The germline V gene encodes CDR1 SGHAT and CDR2 FQNNGV. The V gene end was trimmed by 4 bases and the J gene end by 5 bases; junction bases not matched to a gene: 7. This CDR3 contains 14 residues. CDR3 coding DNA: TGTGCCAGCAGCTCGGGGGGAGGGGAGGAGACCCAGTACTTC. Its translation: CASSSGGGEETQYF.

Here the CDR3 DNA reads TGTGCCAGCAGTTTTCGGTCCTTCGAGACCCAGTACTTC. This gives the protein CASSFRSFETQYF. The chain has TRBV28 and TRBJ2-5; D is uncertain. Trimming pared 3 bases from V and 5 bases from J, leaving 10 bases between. The CDR3 has 13 amino acids. CDR1 is MDHEN and CDR2 is SYDVKM in the germline V gene. The complete variable domain, with remaining parts taken from reference TRBV28 and TRBJ2-5, reads DVKVTQSSRYLVKRTGEKVFLECVQDMDHENMFWYRQDPGLGLRLIYFSYDVKMKEKGDIPEGYSVSREKKERFSLILESASTNQTSMYLCASSFRSFETQYFGPGTRLLVL.

This clone has more than one count but fewer than ten. The CDR3 sequence: CASSSSGTATEAFF. CDR3 sequence (DNA): TGTGCCAGCAGCTCTTCCGGGACAGCCACTGAAGCTTTCTTT. This rearrangement joins TRBV7-9 to TRBJ1-1, with 7 bases matching TRBD1. The V gene end was trimmed by 4 bases and the J gene end by 4 bases; junction bases not matched to a gene: 6. The CDR3 is made up of 14 amino acids. Germline-derived CDR1 and CDR2 are SEHNR and FQNEAQ (reference sequence). The whole variable domain, remainder taken from reference TRBV7-9 and TRBJ1-1, is DTGVSQNPRHKITKRGQNVTFRCDPISEHNRLYWYRQTLGQGPEFLTYFQNEAQLEKSRLLSDRFSAERPKGSFSTLEIQRTEQGDSAMYLCASSSSGTATEAFFGQGTRLTVV.

The chain links TRBV5-6 to TRBJ1-2; TRBD1 is a possible D gene (6 bases). This CDR3 comprises 15 residues. The ends were cut back, 2 bases at V and 0 bases at J, with 11 bases in the middle. The V gene's germline CDR1 is SGHDT and CDR2 YYEEEE. The CDR3 nucleotides are TGTGCCAGCAGCTTAAGACAGGTGTCTAACTATGGCTACACCTTC. This codes for CASSLRQVSNYGYTF.

The chain couples TRBV11-2 to TRBJ1-5, with 9 bases that match TRBD1. The CDR3 has 15 residues. CDR1 is SGHAT and CDR2 is FQNNGV in the germline V gene. Unmatched junction bases numbered 5, after V lost 4 bases and J lost 4 bases. CDR3: CASSYRGRGNQPQHF. CDR3 nucleotides: TGTGCCAGCAGCTACAGGGGGCGCGGAAATCAGCCCCAGCATTTT. Supplemented by reference TRBV11-2 and TRBJ1-5, the full variable domain reads EAGVAQSPRYKIIEKRQSVAFWCNPISGHATLYWYQQILGQGPKLLIQFQNNGVVDDSQLPKDRFSAERLKGVDSTLKIQPAKLEDSAVYLCASSYRGRGNQPQHFGDGTRLSIL.

As to this clone: This likely traces to a read error, being one base from a far larger clone. This CDR3 is also generated by other DNA sequences in the sample. The chain carries TRBV5-1 and TRBJ2-7, with D maybe TRBD2 (6 bases). Germline V CDR1 and CDR2: SGHRS, YFSETQ. This CDR3 has 14 residues. V was clipped by 0 bases and J by 0 bases, with 7 bases between them. The CDR3 sequence is CASSLAGSSYEQYF. The CDR3 DNA reads TGCGCCAGCAGCTTGGCCGGGAGCTCCTACGAGCAGTACTTC.

The chain carries TRBV4-1 and TRBJ2-2; D unclear. The CDR3 contains 14 residues. Per the germline V gene, CDR1 is MGHRA and CDR2 is YSYEKL. Trimming shortened V by 0 bases and J by 2 bases, and 4 bases separated the two germline ends. The CDR3 sequence is CASSQDRNTGELFF. The CDR3 DNA is TGCGCCAGCAGCCAAGACAGAAACACCGGGGAGCTGTTTTTT.

The chain carries TRBV6-5 and TRBJ1-5, with D unresolved. Per germline, CDR1 MNHEY and CDR2 SVGAGI. V was cut by 0 bases and J by 0 bases, with 6 bases left in between. The CDR3 is 15 residues long. The CDR3 DNA reads as TGTGCCAGCAGTTACTCGATTGATAGCAATCAGCCCCAGCATTTT. Protein sequence: CASSYSIDSNQPQHF.

The chain couples TRBV10-1 to TRBJ2-3, with 10 bases aligning to TRBD2. The CDR3 covers 12 residues. Germline lookup yields CDR1 WNHNN and CDR2 SYGVQD (reference sequence). The junction had 4 bases not matched to a gene; V was cut back by 4 bases and J by 12 bases. The CDR3 protein is CASSGTSGYQYF. Written as DNA, the CDR3 is TGCGCCAGCAGTGGGACTAGCGGATATCAGTATTTT.

Here the CDR3 DNA reads TGTGCCAGCGGCCCCCCGTATAGCAATCAGCCCCAGCATTTT. Protein: CASGPPYSNQPQHF. V is TRBV2 and J is TRBJ1-5; D unclear. The length of the CDR3 is 14 residues. Trimming stripped 8 bases from V and 0 bases from J, with 11 bases between. Germline V lookup: CDR1 SNHLY, CDR2 FYNNEI.

This clone has only one observation. V usage is TRBV28 and J usage is TRBJ2-5, with D maybe TRBD1 (5 bases). The V and J ends lost 1 base and 1 base respectively, with 10 bases between them. The CDR3 loop spans 15 amino acids. Germline-derived CDR1 and CDR2 are MDHEN and SYDVKM. Here the CDR3 reads CASSLSGHLQETQYF. CDR3 nucleotides: TGTGCCAGCAGTTTATCTGGACACCTCCAAGAGACCCAGTACTTC. Full variable domain (rest looked up from reference TRBV28 and TRBJ2-5): DVKVTQSSRYLVKRTGEKVFLECVQDMDHENMFWYRQDPGLGLRLIYFSYDVKMKEKGDIPEGYSVSREKKERFSLILESASTNQTSMYLCASSLSGHLQETQYFGPGTRLLVL.

This rearrangement joins TRBV11-2 to TRBJ1-4; TRBD1 matches 8 bases. CDR1 and CDR2 from the germline V gene are SGHAT and FQNNGV. The CDR3 sequence is 16 residues long. V lost 2 bases and J lost 7; bases outside the gene matches: 9. The CDR3 is CASSLYDRGWGEKLFF. CDR3 in DNA: TGTGCCAGCAGCTTATACGACAGGGGATGGGGTGAAAAACTGTTTTTT. The full variable domain, its missing parts supplied by reference TRBV11-2 and TRBJ1-4, is EAGVAQSPRYKIIEKRQSVAFWCNPISGHATLYWYQQILGQGPKLLIQFQNNGVVDDSQLPKDRFSAERLKGVDSTLKIQPAKLEDSAVYLCASSLYDRGWGEKLFFGSGTQLSVL.

The chain links TRBV5-6 to TRBJ2-3, with D perhaps TRBD1 or TRBD2 (5 bases each). CDR3 length equals 14 residues. Germline loops: CDR1 SGHDT, CDR2 YYEEEE. The ends were cut back, 4 bases at V and 6 bases at J, with 15 bases in the middle. The CDR3 spells CASSRSGRGDTQYF. CDR3 nucleotide sequence: TGTGCCAGCAGCCGGTCGGGGCGCGGGGATACGCAGTATTTT.

A word on this clone: This specimen includes other DNA sequences encoding the same CDR3. The chain recombines TRBV18 with TRBJ1-1; D is unclear. CDR1 and CDR2 from the germline V gene are KGHSH and LQKENI. V lost 1 base, J lost 2 bases, and 2 bases lay in between. This CDR3 is 12 amino acids long. CDR3 amino acids: CASSPLNTEAFF. The CDR3 nucleotides are TGTGCCAGCTCACCACTAAACACTGAAGCTTTCTTT.

CDR3 sequence reads: CASSPGGGGETQYF. For the CDR3, the DNA is TGTGCCAGCAGCCCCGGGGGGGGAGGAGAGACCCAGTACTTC. The gene calls are TRBV11-2 and TRBJ2-5, with 8 bases fitting TRBD2. Germline CDR1 reads SGHAT; CDR2 reads FQNNGV. CDR3 length equals 14 residues. Trimming removed 5 bases from V and 4 bases from J; junction bases left unmatched: 6.

The rearrangement links TRBV6-1 to TRBJ2-7; 8 positions agree with TRBD1. The length of the CDR3 is 14 residues. Germline values: CDR1 MNHNS, CDR2 SASEGT. The V segment lost 2 bases and the J segment 2 bases; nucleotides outside the gene matches: 2. The CDR3 DNA reads TGTGCCAGCAGTGAATACAGGGGGACCTACGAGCAGTACTTC. Amino acids: CASSEYRGTYEQYF.

This clone has just a few counts. The rearrangement uses TRBV5-1 and TRBJ2-7, with 8 nucleotides matching TRBD2. Unmatched junction bases numbered 9, after V lost 3 bases and J lost 4 bases. The CDR3 runs to 15 residues. CDR1 and CDR2 (germline): SGHRS, YFSETQ. The CDR3: CASSSGRGTVYEQYF. The CDR3 DNA reads as TGCGCCAGCAGCTCCGGGAGGGGGACGGTGTACGAGCAGTACTTC.

The chain carries TRBV29-1 and TRBJ2-2; unclear D gene. Per germline, CDR1 SQVTM and CDR2 ANQGSEA. Between the trimmed V and J ends, which lost 6 bases and 0 bases, there was a span of 11 bases. This CDR3 is 14 amino acids long. For the CDR3, the DNA is TGCAGCGTCCACGGCAGTGCGAACACCGGGGAGCTGTTTTTT. Encoded protein: CSVHGSANTGELFF.

This clone was found a few times. The V call is TRBV18, the J call TRBJ1-1; 8 bases are shared with TRBD1. The V gene's germline CDR1 is KGHSH and CDR2 LQKENI. The CDR3 is 15 amino acids. V lost 6 bases and J lost 6; bases outside the gene matches: 12. CDR3 bases: TGTGCCAGCTCGTTTCCAGACAGGGGCCTCGCTGAAGCTTTCTTT. As protein: CASSFPDRGLAEAFF.

This clone was seen only once. The chain has TRBV25-1 and TRBJ1-2, with D possibly matching TRBD1 (6 bases). The CDR3 is 14 residues long. V shed 1 base and J shed 4 bases, with 10 bases lying between them. The germline CDR1 and CDR2 sequences are MGHDK and SYGVNS. This chain's CDR3 is CASSELGAIYGYTF. Here the CDR3 DNA reads TGTGCCAGCAGTGAATTGGGGGCAATCTATGGCTACACCTTC.

The chain has TRBV4-1 and TRBJ2-5; D is perhaps TRBD2 (6 bases). Germline V gene lookup returns CDR1 MGHRA and CDR2 YSYEKL. Trimming pared 0 bases from V and 0 bases from J, leaving 11 bases between. The CDR3 spans 16 residues. The CDR3 loop reads CASSQEGTVYQETQYF. The CDR3 nucleotides read TGCGCCAGCAGCCAAGAGGGGACTGTGTACCAAGAGACCCAGTACTTC.

This clone was detected only once. The rearrangement uses TRBV28 and TRBJ2-7; 8 bases agree with TRBD1. The CDR3 has 16 residues. Germline CDR1 and CDR2: MDHEN and SYDVKM. Germline trimming cut 1 base from V and 2 bases from J; bases unmatched to any gene: 7. The CDR3 here is CASSLSGQGMPYEQYF. DNA of the CDR3: TGTGCCAGCAGTTTATCCGGACAGGGCATGCCCTACGAGCAGTACTTC.

V is TRBV30 and J is TRBJ1-1; D not resolved. CDR1 is GTSNPN, CDR2 SVGIG, per germline (reference sequence). This CDR3 region has 11 residues. V shed 4 bases and J shed 4 bases, with 7 bases lying between them. The CDR3 reads CAWTGSTEAFF. CDR3 nucleotide sequence: TGTGCCTGGACGGGGAGCACTGAAGCTTTCTTT.

The chain carries TRBV28 and TRBJ2-7; 15 positions match TRBD2. CDR1 MDHEN and CDR2 SYDVKM come from the germline V gene. J was trimmed by 3 bases and V by 9 bases; bases with no gene match: 18. The CDR3 is 19 amino acids. The CDR3 DNA sequence: TGTGCCAGTACGACACCGGGACTAGCGGGAGGATCAGCAGACTACGAGCAGTACTTC. Its protein product is CASTTPGLAGGSADYEQYF.

V gene TRBV2 combines with J gene TRBJ2-1; 7 bases are shared with TRBD1. Germline V gene lookup returns CDR1 SNHLY and CDR2 FYNNEI. The J segment lost 5 bases and the V segment lost 6 bases, leaving 7 bases of the junction unmatched. The CDR3 has 14 amino acids. The CDR3 loop is CASRRDSENNEQFF. The CDR3, as DNA: TGTGCCAGCAGGAGGGACAGCGAAAACAATGAGCAGTTCTTC. The variable domain in full, with the rest retrieved from reference TRBV2 and TRBJ2-1, is EPEVTQTPSHQVTQMGQEVILRCVPISNHLYFYWYRQILGQKVEFLVSFYNNEISEKSEIFDDQFSVERPDGSNFTLKIRSTKLEDSAMYFCASRRDSENNEQFFGPGTRLTVL.

The chain is built from TRBV11-2 and TRBJ2-3, with TRBD1 matching over 7 bases. Trimming cost V 5 bases and J 0 bases; bases outside gene matches: 11. Germline values: CDR1 SGHAT, CDR2 FQNNGV. The CDR3 has 17 residues. The chain's CDR3 is CASSPGTDSTSTDTQYF. CDR3 nucleotides: TGTGCCAGCAGCCCTGGGACAGACTCTACTAGCACAGATACGCAGTATTTT.

The chain employs TRBV6-5 and TRBJ2-7; D might be TRBD2 (6 bases). V shed 4 bases and J shed 0 bases, with 16 bases lying between them. Per germline, CDR1 MNHEY and CDR2 SVGAGI. The CDR3 consists of 16 residues. DNA of the CDR3: TGTGCCAGCAGTTTGGGACCCGGGACTCCCTCCTACGAGCAGTACTTC. This sequence encodes CASSLGPGTPSYEQYF.

The chain recombines TRBV9 with TRBJ2-1, with D maybe TRBD2 (6 bases). The CDR3 extends over 17 amino acids. Germline V gene data show CDR1 as SGDLS and CDR2 as YYNGEE. Trimming took off 4 bases at V and 5 bases at J, with 22 bases between the two ends. The CDR3 region is CASSPRRLAGLNNEQFF. CDR3 in DNA: TGTGCCAGCAGCCCACGTAGGTTGGCGGGATTAAACAATGAGCAGTTCTTC.